The 23 T cell receptor beta chains below all came from one sample that was sequenced in a study of CD8+CD57+ T cells in acquired aplastic anemia. For CDR3 and TCR beta VDJ profiling, genomic DNA was the template used. One entry per CDR3 protein results from TCRdb running MiXCR on the reads. The repertoire has under 200,000 distinct CDR3 sequences, 35% to 55% of them found once; the top ten carry over 0.95%. The sequenced material came from sorted CD4+, CD8+, or CD8+CD57+ T cells (not recorded which) from PBMCs. All receptors derive from a human donor in good health.

The chain joins TRBV6-1 to TRBJ2-1; tentatively, D is TRBD2 (6 bases). CDR1 is MNHNS, CDR2 SASEGT, per germline. V was pared by 5 bases and J by 5 bases, with 13 bases between. The CDR3 runs 14 residues. CDR3 nucleotides: TGTGCCAGCAGTATAAGGGAGGCGAACAATGAGCAGTTCTTC. It is translated as CASSIREANNEQFF.

On this clonotype: Mismatch with germline at one junction end may stem from a read error. This chain joins TRBV15 and TRBJ2-7, with D possibly being TRBD1 (6 bases). Germline CDR1 and CDR2: LNHNV and YYDKDF (reference sequence). The CDR3 has 16 residues. This CDR3 reads CATSRGGAGVSYKQYF. The CDR3 bases are TGTGCCACCAGCAGAGGTGGGGCAGGGGTTTCCTACAAGCAGTACTTC.

V is TRBV5-6 and J is TRBJ2-3, with D uncertain. The CDR3 contains 14 residues. V was shortened by 2 bases and J by 0 bases, with 7 bases between the two germline ends. Germline V gene lookup returns CDR1 SGHDT and CDR2 YYEEEE. As DNA, the CDR3 is TGTGCCAGCAGCTTATCGACCAGCACAGATACGCAGTATTTT. This encodes CASSLSTSTDTQYF.

The V and J genes are TRBV20-1 and TRBJ1-1; 8 bases are a match to TRBD1. The germline gives CDR1 DFQATT, CDR2 SNEGSKA (reference sequence). The CDR3 contains 13 residues. The ends lost 5 bases at V and 3 bases at J; junction bases unmatched: 5. DNA for the CDR3: TGCAGTGCTCCCGGACAGGGCTACACTGAAGCTTTCTTT. It specifies CSAPGQGYTEAFF.

Ten or more counts support this clonotype. This CDR3 is CSARSQDETQYF. The CDR3 DNA is TGCAGTGCTAGGTCCCAAGATGAGACCCAGTACTTC. The chain couples TRBV20-1 to TRBJ2-5, with D hard to call. The CDR3 is made up of 12 amino acids. Trimming took off 3 bases at V and 5 bases at J, with 10 bases between the two ends. Germline lookup yields CDR1 DFQATT and CDR2 SNEGSKA (reference sequence).

This clonotype showed up many times. V usage is TRBV2 and J usage is TRBJ2-3; D unclear. The germline gives CDR1 SNHLY, CDR2 FYNNEI. CDR3 length: 13 residues. Trimming took off 8 bases at V and 0 bases at J, with 9 bases between the two ends. CDR3 nucleotide sequence: TGTGCCAGCCAGCGACCTAGCACAGATACGCAGTATTTT. Translation gives CASQRPSTDTQYF.

V and J are TRBV15 and TRBJ2-5, with 9 bases matching TRBD1. Trimming removed 5 bases from V and 4 bases from J; junction bases left unmatched: 5. Germline V gene sequence: CDR1 LNHNV, CDR2 YYDKDF (reference sequence). The CDR3 sequence is 14 residues long. The CDR3 DNA is TGTGCCACCAGCGGAAACAGGGGGCCAGAGACCCAGTACTTC. It translates to CATSGNRGPETQYF.

This chain links TRBV19 with TRBJ2-7; 8 bases map to TRBD1. The CDR3 extends over 13 amino acids. The germline V gene has CDR1 LNHDA and CDR2 SQIVND (reference sequence). Trimming at V came to 5 bases and at J to 5 bases, leaving 5 bases not matched to a gene. Here the CDR3 reads CASSLQGVDEQYF. DNA of the CDR3: TGTGCCAGTAGTCTACAGGGGGTGGACGAGCAGTACTTC.

This clonotype turned up a few times. CDR3 amino acids: CSVELGDMGYEQYF. The CDR3 DNA sequence: TGCAGCGTTGAACTGGGGGATATGGGCTACGAGCAGTACTTC. The chain employs TRBV29-1 and TRBJ2-7; TRBD1 or TRBD2 may be the D gene (5 bases each). The germline V and J ends were trimmed by 2 bases and 3 bases, with 14 bases remaining between them. Germline CDR1 is SQVTM and CDR2 is ANQGSEA. CDR3 length: 14 amino acids.

The V gene is TRBV25-1, the J gene TRBJ1-1, with unresolved D. Germline values: CDR1 MGHDK, CDR2 SYGVNS. CDR3 length: 13 residues. The V end lost 7 bases, the J end lost 0 bases, and 9 bases lay between the germline ends. This CDR3 is CASKAHLNTEAFF. The DNA for the CDR3 is TGTGCCAGCAAAGCTCATTTGAACACTGAAGCTTTCTTT.

This clonotype has only one observation. V and J are TRBV10-3 and TRBJ2-7; TRBD2 matches 13 bases. This CDR3 is built from 17 residues. The germline CDR1 and CDR2 sequences are ENHRY and SYGVKD. J was trimmed by 3 bases and V by 6 bases; bases with no gene match: 11. Here the CDR3 DNA reads TGTGCCATCAGCGCCCCGGGACTAGCGGGGAGAAACTACGAGCAGTACTTC. Amino acids: CAISAPGLAGRNYEQYF.

The J gene is TRBJ1-2, the V gene TRBV6-1, with D uncertain. The V gene's germline CDR1 is MNHNS and CDR2 SASEGT. The CDR3 length is 15 residues. Trimming stripped 3 bases from V and 4 bases from J, with 15 bases between. The CDR3 DNA reads as TGTGCCAGCAGTGAGGCGAGCGGCATCGGCTATGGCTACACCTTC. This codes for CASSEASGIGYGYTF.

The J gene is TRBJ2-7, the V gene TRBV18, with D unresolved. Germline V lookup: CDR1 KGHSH, CDR2 LQKENI. Trimming pared 6 bases from V and 4 bases from J, leaving 7 bases between. This CDR3 is 11 amino acids long. The CDR3 loop reads CASSSDYEQYF. CDR3 DNA: TGTGCCAGCTCGTCCGATTACGAGCAGTACTTC.

The table lists this clonotype with many counts. The J gene is TRBJ1-1, the V gene TRBV15; D unclear. This CDR3 is 12 amino acids long. V lost 0 bases, J lost 8 bases, and 7 bases lay in between. Germline V lookup: CDR1 LNHNV, CDR2 YYDKDF (reference sequence). This CDR3 reads CATSREYVEAFF. The CDR3 DNA sequence: TGTGCCACCAGCAGAGAGTACGTCGAAGCTTTCTTT.

This clonotype was counted many times. V and J are TRBV19 and TRBJ2-1; D remains unclear. Germline V lookup: CDR1 LNHDA, CDR2 SQIVND (reference sequence). This CDR3 region has 14 residues. The V end lost 5 bases, the J end lost 6 bases, and 14 bases lay between the germline ends. In DNA, the CDR3 is TGTGCCAGTAGTCCGGCCTGGCTCTCCAATGAGCAGTTCTTC. This translates into CASSPAWLSNEQFF.

CDR3 DNA sequence: TGTGCCAGCAGCTGGGGGATGGACGGGTTACAGTACTTC. Translating it yields CASSWGMDGLQYF. The gene calls are TRBV5-6 and TRBJ2-7; the D call may be TRBD1 or TRBD2 (5 bases each). Germline CDR1 and CDR2: SGHDT and YYEEEE. Trimming left V 3 bases short and J 10 bases short, with 17 bases between. There are 13 residues in the CDR3.

The table lists this clonotype with many counts. V usage is TRBV7-3 and J usage is TRBJ2-5; no clear D gene. Trimming removed 4 bases from V and 2 bases from J, with 8 bases in between. The CDR3 length is 13 residues. The germline gives CDR1 SGHTA, CDR2 FQGTGA. The CDR3 spells CASSYRQQETQYF. CDR3 sequence (DNA): TGTGCCAGCAGCTACCGGCAGCAAGAGACCCAGTACTTC. The full variable domain, in which reference TRBV7-3 and TRBJ2-5 provide the parts outside the CDR3, is GAGVSQTPSNKVTEKGKYVELRCDPISGHTALYWYRQSLGQGPEFLIYFQGTGAADDSGLPNDRFFAVRPEGSVSTLKIQRTERGDSAVYLCASSYRQQETQYFGPGTRLLVL.

The rearrangement links TRBV3-1 to TRBJ2-5, with 8 bases matching TRBD1. The CDR3 has 14 residues. The trim removed 3 bases at V and 5 bases at J, leaving 5 bases unmatched. Germline loops: CDR1 LGHDT, CDR2 YNNKEL (reference sequence). The CDR3 sequence: CASSHGQGEETQYF. DNA of the CDR3: TGTGCCAGCAGCCACGGACAGGGCGAGGAGACCCAGTACTTC.

This clonotype was seen at least ten times. CDR3 DNA: TGTGCCAGCAGCTTAGGTCGGGACTCAACCTACAATGAGCAGTTCTTC. This encodes CASSLGRDSTYNEQFF. The chain recombines TRBV11-2 with TRBJ2-1; perhaps TRBD2 as D (6 bases). V shed 1 base and J shed 2 bases, with 12 bases lying between them. The CDR3 length is 16 residues. CDR1 and CDR2 from the germline V gene are SGHAT and FQNNGV.

This clonotype was seen many times. This rearrangement joins TRBV30 to TRBJ1-5; 8 bases match TRBD1. The CDR3 is made up of 12 amino acids. The germline V gene has CDR1 GTSNPN and CDR2 SVGIG (reference sequence). The trim removed 5 bases at V and 6 bases at J, leaving 3 bases unmatched. The CDR3 loop is CAWGQGSQPQHF. The CDR3 nucleotides are TGTGCCTGGGGACAGGGCAGTCAGCCCCAGCATTTT.

In this sample, this clonotype turned up many times. A much larger clone differs by one base, so this may be a read error. The chain recombines TRBV24-1 with TRBJ2-5; 13 nucleotides agree with TRBD2. This CDR3 is 14 amino acids long. Germline V gene sequence: CDR1 KGHDR, CDR2 SFDVKD. The CDR3 nucleotides read TGTGCCACCGGAGGACTAGCGGGAGTAGAGATCCAGTACTTC. Translating it yields CATGGLAGVEIQYF.

The V gene is TRBV20-1, the J gene TRBJ2-3, with D unclear. The CDR3 is 14 residues long. The V end lost 5 bases, the J end lost 1 base, and 13 bases lay between the germline ends. Germline V gene lookup returns CDR1 DFQATT and CDR2 SNEGSKA (reference sequence). The CDR3: CSAYLAERTDTQYF. The CDR3, as DNA: TGCAGTGCTTACCTCGCGGAGCGCACAGATACGCAGTATTTT.

V and J are TRBV6-1 and TRBJ2-2; D not resolved. CDR3 length: 14 residues. Trimming stripped 4 bases from V and 2 bases from J, with 8 bases between. CDR1 and CDR2 from the germline V gene are MNHNS and SASEGT. This CDR3 is CASSGVVNTGELFF. CDR3 in DNA: TGTGCCAGCAGTGGAGTAGTCAACACCGGGGAGCTGTTTTTT.